These 2 T cell receptor beta chains were all obtained from the same sample, sequenced in a study of T cell responses to AZD1222 COVID-19 vaccine. The repertoire was sequenced with immunoSEQ multiplex PCR; TCRdb's copy has only in-frame clones and lacks some. The sample yields approximately 150,000 clones, about 90% seen once. The specimen comprised peripheral blood, sampled 28 days after the second dose of the MenACWY control vaccine. Receptor source: an adult who received the MenACWY meningococcal vaccine as a control.

The V gene is TRBV6-5, the J gene TRBJ2-7; 12 bases fit TRBD2. V gave up 6 bases and J gave up 3 bases; unmatched junction bases: 3. This CDR3 has 14 amino acids. Germline assignment: CDR1 MNHEY and CDR2 SVGAGI. This CDR3 reads CASSLAGGVYEQYF. The CDR3 DNA follows: TGTGCCAGCAGCCTAGCGGGAGGGGTCTACGAGCAGTACTTC.

This clone was observed a single time. The J gene is TRBJ2-7, the V gene TRBV3-1 (or the pseudogene TRBV3-2); D might be TRBD1 (6 bases). V shed 3 bases and J shed 2 bases, with 8 bases lying between them. The CDR3 runs to 13 residues. CDR1 LGHDT and CDR2 YNNKEL come from the germline V gene (reference sequence). The CDR3 DNA is TGTGCCAGCAGCCAGACAGGACCCTACGAGCAGTACTTC. Protein sequence: CASSQTGPYEQYF.